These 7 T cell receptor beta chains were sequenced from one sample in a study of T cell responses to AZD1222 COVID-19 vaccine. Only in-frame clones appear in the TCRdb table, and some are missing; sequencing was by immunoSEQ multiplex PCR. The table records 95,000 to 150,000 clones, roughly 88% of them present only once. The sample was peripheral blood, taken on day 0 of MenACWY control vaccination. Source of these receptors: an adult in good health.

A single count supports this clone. The CDR3 region has the DNA TGTGCCAGCAGCTTAGTTGATGAGCAGTTCTTC. Translated: CASSLVDEQFF. The chain carries TRBV7-9 and TRBJ2-1; D is ambiguous. Germline-derived CDR1 and CDR2 are SEHNR and FQNEAQ (reference sequence). The CDR3 runs 11 residues. The V gene lost 1 base and the J gene lost 8 bases, with 3 bases spanning the gap.

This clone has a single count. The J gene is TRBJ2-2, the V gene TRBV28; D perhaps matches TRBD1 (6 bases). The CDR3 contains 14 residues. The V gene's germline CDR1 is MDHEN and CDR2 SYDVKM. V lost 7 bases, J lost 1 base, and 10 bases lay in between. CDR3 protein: CASIRGGNTGELFF. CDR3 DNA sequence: TGTGCCAGCATAAGAGGGGGGAACACCGGGGAGCTGTTTTTT.

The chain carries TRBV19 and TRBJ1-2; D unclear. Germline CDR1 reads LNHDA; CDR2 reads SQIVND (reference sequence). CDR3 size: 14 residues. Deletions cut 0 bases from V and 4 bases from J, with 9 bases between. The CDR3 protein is CASSIEGGRYGYTF. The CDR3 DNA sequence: TGTGCCAGTAGTATAGAAGGCGGGCGCTATGGCTACACCTTC.

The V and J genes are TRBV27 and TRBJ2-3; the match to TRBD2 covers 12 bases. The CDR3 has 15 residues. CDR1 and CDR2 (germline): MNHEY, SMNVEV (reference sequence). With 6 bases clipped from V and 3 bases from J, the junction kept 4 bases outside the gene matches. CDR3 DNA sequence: TGTGCCAGCAGCAGACTAGCGGGAGAAACAGATACGCAGTATTTT. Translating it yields CASSRLAGETDTQYF.

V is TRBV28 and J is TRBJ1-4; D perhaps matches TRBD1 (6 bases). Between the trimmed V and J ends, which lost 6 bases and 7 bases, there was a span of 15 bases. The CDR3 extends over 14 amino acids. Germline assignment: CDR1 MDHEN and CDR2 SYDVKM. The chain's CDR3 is CASSLGGASEKLFF. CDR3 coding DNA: TGTGCCAGCAGCCTCGGGGGCGCGAGTGAAAAACTGTTTTTT.

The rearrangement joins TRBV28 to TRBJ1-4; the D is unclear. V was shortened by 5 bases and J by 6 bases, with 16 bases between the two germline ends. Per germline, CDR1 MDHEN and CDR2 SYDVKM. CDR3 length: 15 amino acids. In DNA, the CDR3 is TGTGCCAGCAGTGGGGAACGGAGGGTCGATGAAAAACTGTTTTTT. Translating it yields CASSGERRVDEKLFF.

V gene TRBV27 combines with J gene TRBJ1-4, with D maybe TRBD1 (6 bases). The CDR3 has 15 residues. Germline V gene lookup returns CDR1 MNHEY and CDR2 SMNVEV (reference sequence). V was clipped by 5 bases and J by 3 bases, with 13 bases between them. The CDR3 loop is CASSPRQAANEKLFF. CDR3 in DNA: TGTGCCAGCAGTCCCAGACAGGCCGCTAATGAAAAACTGTTTTTT.